This TCR beta chain derives from a study of T cells expressing NK-cell markers. Study-wide findings and caveats: Roughly six donors showed dominant NKG2C+ clonotypes comprising about 1.0-7.5% of their CD8+ T cells.

TCRdb re-called the 5' RACE reads, yielding one record per CDR3 amino acid sequence without DNA. This sample's table reports some 600,000 distinct CDR3 sequences. For this clonotype: Antigen specificity is unknown.

CDR3 length: 13 amino acids. The germline CDR1 and CDR2 sequences are MDHEN and SYDVKM. This TCR was sampled from a man between 18 and 35 years old in good health. What was sequenced was blood T cells: a sorted CD56 or NKG2C T cell subset, CD4+ or CD8+ T cells, or bulk PBMC T cells (not recorded which). This sequence joins TRBV28 and TRBJ2-1; TCRdb indicates TRBD2, and absent DNA this call remains unverified. CDR3 loop: CASSVLADNEQFF.